This T cell receptor beta chain was identified during a study of monozygotic twins with inflammatory bowel disease. Study-level points and caveats: Versus healthy twins, IBD patients showed fewer clonotypes shared with others, especially with disease activity. Inverse Simpson values showed less TCRbeta diversity in IBD patients than in their healthy co-twins.

A word on this clonotype: Antigen unknown.

The CDR3 spans 14 residues. Germline-derived CDR1 and CDR2 are SEHNR and FQNEAQ (reference sequence). For both chains, the TCRalpha and TCRbeta cDNA went through two nested PCRs of around 15 and 9 cycles. Reprocessing the 5' RACE reads, TCRdb reports a single entry for every CDR3 protein and omits DNA. The listing records approximately 300,000 distinct CDR3 sequences. This receptor was taken from a human donor with ulcerative colitis or Crohn's disease, or a healthy co-twin of an affected twin (not recorded which). The V gene is TRBV7-9, the J gene TRBJ2-6. Sample: blood. The CDR3 is CASSLLAGANVLTF.